These T cell receptor beta chains were read from a single sample in a study of shared clonotypes between healthy human individuals. The repertoire was sequenced with immunoSEQ multiplex PCR; TCRdb's copy has only in-frame clones and lacks some. Of about 2.3 million clones listed, 85% to 95% are singletons. The sample taken for sequencing was naive CD4+ T cells from PBMCs. These receptors were obtained from a man aged 18 to 29 in good health. Some clones in this sample may be carry-over from other donors' samples. Both conserved end residues are part of each CDR3. The order of the fields is CDR3 length, V gene, D gene, clone size, J gene, CDR3 DNA, CDR3 protein. D genes are given only for firm matches. Expanded clones get a size class; other rows say once, few or many, or leave the size out.

>17|TRBV4-1|TRBD2|once|TRBJ2-1
TGCGCCAGCAGCCATATAAGAGCGGGAGGTAACCCCAATGAGCAGTTCTTC
CASSHIRAGGNPNEQFF
>14|TRBV10-3|-|-|TRBJ2-5
TGTGCCATCAGTGATCGCCGGAGAGGGGAGACCCAGTACTTC
CAISDRRRGETQYF
>15|TRBV5-1|-|-|TRBJ2-3
TGCGCCAGCAGCTTGGCCGTCGGGGTAACAGATACGCAGTATTTT
CASSLAVGVTDTQYF
>15|TRBV5-6|-|-|TRBJ2-5
TGTGCCAGCAGCTTATTTAGGCAGGGGATGGAGACCCAGTACTTC
CASSLFRQGMETQYF
>13|TRBV2|TRBD1|-|TRBJ1-1
TGTGCCAGCAGAGCAGGGGGTTACACTGAAGCTTTCTTT
CASRAGGYTEAFF
>16|TRBV9|TRBD1|-|TRBJ1-3
TGTGCCAGCAGCATTACAGGGGTAGGTGCTGGAAACACCATATATTTT
CASSITGVGAGNTIYF
>13|TRBV2|-|few|TRBJ1-4
TGTGCCAGCAGTGAAGGGGTCTACGAAAAACTGTTTTTT
CASSEGVYEKLFF
>14|TRBV5-1|TRBD1|-|TRBJ1-4
TGCGCCAGCAGCTTGGAGACAGGGAGTGAAAAACTGTTTTTT
CASSLETGSEKLFF
>15|TRBV30|-|-|TRBJ1-1
TGTGCCTGGGCAACCGGGACGGTCATGAACACTGAAGCTTTCTTT
CAWATGTVMNTEAFF
>16|TRBV4-1|-|-|TRBJ2-6
TGCGCCAGCAGCCAACCATCCAGGTTTCGGGCCAACGTCCTGACTTTC
CASSQPSRFRANVLTF
>13|TRBV13|-|-|TRBJ1-1
TGTGCCAGCAGCTTAGACCCATTGGCGGTTGCTTTCTTT
CASSLDPLAVAFF
>15|TRBV28|-|once|TRBJ2-7
TGTGCCAGCAGGACGGCTGATATGAGCTCCTACGAGCAGTACTTC
CASRTADMSSYEQYF
>12|TRBV19|TRBD1|-|TRBJ2-7
TGTGCCAGTAGTTCCCAGGGGGACGAGCAGTACTTC
CASSSQGDEQYF
>13|TRBV2|TRBD1|-|TRBJ1-1
TGTGCCAGCCTGGGACAGGGGGCGACTGAAGCTTTCTTT
CASLGQGATEAFF
>11|TRBV20-1|-|-|TRBJ1-2
TGCAGTGCTAGCAGGGGCAATGGCTACACCTTC
CSASRGNGYTF
>18|TRBV25-1|-|-|TRBJ2-6
TGTGCCAGCAGTGCCAAAAATTACGGGGGTACTGGGGCCAACGTCCTGACTTTC
CASSAKNYGGTGANVLTF
>14|TRBV14|TRBD1|-|TRBJ1-4
TGTGCCAGCAGCACGGGACAGTGGAGTGAAAAACTGTTTTTT
CASSTGQWSEKLFF
>16|TRBV5-4|-|once|TRBJ2-7
TGTGCCAGCAGCTTGGGAAGACCCATTAGGGGCGACGAGCAGTACTTC
CASSLGRPIRGDEQYF
>13|TRBV25-1|-|-|TRBJ1-2
TGTGCCAGCAGACAGGGAGCTAACTATGGCTACACCTTC
CASRQGANYGYTF
>16|TRBV28|-|-|TRBJ1-1
TGTGCCAGCAGTCCCATGGCTGGTGCCCTCTTCACTGAAGCTTTCTTT
CASSPMAGALFTEAFF
>17|TRBV28|TRBD1|-|TRBJ2-4
TGTGCCACCGGGACAGGGGCTACACGTCTGGCCAAAAACATTCAGTACTTC
CATGTGATRLAKNIQYF
>17|TRBV27|-|-|TRBJ2-3
TGTGCCAGCTGTACTAGCGTCGGACAGATCAGCACAGATACGCAGTATTTT
CASCTSVGQISTDTQYF
>14|TRBV9|-|few|TRBJ1-5
TGTGCCAGCAGCCCCGGGGGTCGGGGTCAGCCCCAGCATTTT
CASSPGGRGQPQHF
>14|TRBV25-1|-|once|TRBJ2-7
TGTGCCAGCAGTGGGACTATTGCCAACTACGAGCAGTACTTC
CASSGTIANYEQYF
>14|TRBV11-1|TRBD2|few|TRBJ2-7
TGTGCCAGCAGCCATCGGACAGAAGCGGGGGGGCAGTACTTC
CASSHRTEAGGQYF
>14|TRBV21-1|-|few|TRBJ1-5
TGTGCCAGCAGCAAACGACAGGGGAGACAGCCCCAGCATTTT
CASSKRQGRQPQHF
>18|TRBV28|TRBD1|-|TRBJ2-6
TGTGCCAGCAGAAGGACCGGGACAGGGAACAGTGGGGCCAACGTCCTGACTTTC
CASRRTGTGNSGANVLTF
>14|TRBV18|-|-|TRBJ2-7
TGTGCCAGCTCACCAGGACGGATAAACTACGAGCAGTACTTC
CASSPGRINYEQYF
>16|TRBV9|-|-|TRBJ1-3
TGTGCCAGCAGCGCTAGGGACCTTGGCTCTGGAAACACCATATATTTT
CASSARDLGSGNTIYF
>17|TRBV28|TRBD2|-|TRBJ2-1
TGTGCCAGCAGCGGGACGGGTCGAGCGGGAGGTCGCAATGAGCAGTTCTTC
CASSGTGRAGGRNEQFF
>17|TRBV25-1|TRBD2|-|TRBJ2-2
TGTGCCAGCAGGGGTGGTCTAGCGGGAGGGGTCACCGGGGAGCTGTTTTTT
CASRGGLAGGVTGELFF
>13|TRBV7-9|-|-|TRBJ1-3
TGTGCCAGCAGCTCTTTCAAGAGCGACACCATATATTTT
CASSSFKSDTIYF
>13|TRBV11-3|-|once|TRBJ2-3
TGTGCCAGCAGCTTTCGGAGCACAGATACGCAGTATTTT
CASSFRSTDTQYF
>13|TRBV30|-|-|TRBJ1-4
TGTGCCTGGACCCCGAGGGGTCGCGAAAAACTGTTTTTT
CAWTPRGREKLFF
>16|TRBV7-2|TRBD2|-|TRBJ2-1
TGTGCCAGCAGCTCGCGTGGGGCGGGAGACTACAATGAGCAGTTCTTC
CASSSRGAGDYNEQFF
>15|TRBV28|TRBD1|-|TRBJ2-4
TGTGCCAGCAGTTCACGACAGGGGGAAAAAAACATTCAGTACTTC
CASSSRQGEKNIQYF
>16|TRBV11-2|TRBD1|-|TRBJ2-1
TGTGCCAGCAGCTCTATTGACAGGGGGGCCTACAATGAGCAGTTCTTC
CASSSIDRGAYNEQFF
>14|TRBV6-1|-|-|TRBJ2-7
TGTGCCAGCCATCCAGGATCCATTTCCTACGAGCAGTACTTC
CASHPGSISYEQYF
>13|TRBV11-2|TRBD1|-|TRBJ2-1
TGTGCCAGCACCGGACAGGGGAGCAATGAGCAGTTCTTC
CASTGQGSNEQFF
>17|TRBV5-1|-|-|TRBJ2-4
TGCGCCAGCAGCTCTGGTTGGGGGAGTCTAGCCAAAAACATTCAGTACTTC
CASSSGWGSLAKNIQYF
>18|TRBV5-1|-|-|TRBJ1-1
TGCGCCAGCAGCTCAATCCCGGGGGAGGTTGGGGCCAACACTGAAGCTTTCTTT
CASSSIPGEVGANTEAFF
>15|TRBV6-1|TRBD1|once|TRBJ1-5
TGTGCCAGCAGTGAAGCTAGGGGGCGGAATCAGCCCCAGCATTTT
CASSEARGRNQPQHF
>16|TRBV28|-|-|TRBJ1-2
TGTGCCAGCGGCACCGGGGTGCCCGGGGGTAACTATGGCTACACCTTC
CASGTGVPGGNYGYTF
>12|TRBV28|-|-|TRBJ1-1
TGTGCCAGCATGAAGTTGAACACTGAAGCTTTCTTT
CASMKLNTEAFF
>15|TRBV5-6|-|-|TRBJ1-1
TGTGCCAGCAGCTTGAACGCAGAACCGAACACTGAAGCTTTCTTT
CASSLNAEPNTEAFF